The rows below give T cell receptor beta chains drawn from one sample of a study of T cell clonotyping in hematopoietic cell transplantation. Some clones are missing from TCRdb's copy, which holds only in-frame ones; the method was immunoSEQ multiplex PCR. The repertoire holds 9,500 to 13,000 clones, with approximately 92% as singletons. The sequencing here drew on PBMCs, taken 100 days after allogeneic stem cell transplant. These receptors originate from a female patient aged 60 to 70 who had an allogeneic stem cell transplant from an unrelated donor, so the T cells may come from the graft donor. Some clones in this sample may be carry-over from other donors' samples. Both conserved end residues are part of each CDR3. A D gene is named only where the DNA matches it firmly. Not all rows give a size; the values are once, few, many and, for expanded clones, a class.

clone size	V gene	D gene	J gene	CDR3 DNA	CDR3 protein
NA	TRBV28	NA	TRBJ1-5	TGTGCCAGCAGCACAGGGTTGGTTGATCAGCCCCAGCATTTT	CASSTGLVDQPQHF
once	TRBV4-2	NA	TRBJ2-2	TGTGCCAGCAGCCAAGAGACAGGACTGAACACCGGGGAGCTGTTTTTT	CASSQETGLNTGELFF
medium-sized	TRBV19	NA	TRBJ2-1	TGTGCCAGTAGTATAGGCAGCGGAGTTTACAATGAGCAGTTCTTC	CASSIGSGVYNEQFF
NA	TRBV4-3	NA	TRBJ2-7	TGCGCCAGCAGCCAAGGGAGGGGGAGCAGCGAGCAGTACTTC	CASSQGRGSSEQYF
NA	TRBV19	NA	TRBJ2-1	TGTGCCAGTAGTATCGAGGGAAGGGAGCAGTTCTTC	CASSIEGREQFF
NA	TRBV29-1	NA	TRBJ1-5	TGCAGCGCCTCCCCGGATGGTCCCAATCAGCCCCAGCATTTT	CSASPDGPNQPQHF
NA	TRBV11-2	NA	TRBJ1-1	TGTGCCAGCAGCTTATATAGGACTGAAGCTTTCTTT	CASSLYRTEAFF
NA	TRBV7-9	NA	TRBJ2-1	TGTGCCAGCAGCTTCCTCGGGGGGCGGGGTGAGCAGTTCTTC	CASSFLGGRGEQFF
once	TRBV11-3	NA	TRBJ2-2	TGTGCCAGCAGCTTAGGGGGAGGACTCGGGGAGCTGTTTTTT	CASSLGGGLGELFF
NA	TRBV7-2	TRBD2	TRBJ2-3	TGTGCCAGCAGCTTGCCAGCTAGCGGGAGGTTATGGGATACGCAGTATTTT	CASSLPASGRLWDTQYF
NA	TRBV9	NA	TRBJ1-3	TGTGCCAGCAGCGCCAGAGGATACGGAGGCCTACTAAATTTT	CASSARGYGGLLNF
NA	TRBV13	NA	TRBJ2-1	TGTGCCAGCAGCTTAGGGGGTAATGAGCAGTTCTTC	CASSLGGNEQFF
NA	TRBV9	NA	TRBJ2-5	TGTGCCAGCAGCGTAGGGAAATACCAAGAGACCCAGTACTTC	CASSVGKYQETQYF
NA	TRBV19	NA	TRBJ2-7	TGTGCCAGTAGTGACAGGTCAACAGGCTACGAGCAGTACTTC	CASSDRSTGYEQYF
NA	TRBV7-9	NA	TRBJ2-3	TGTGCCAGCAGCCCCCGTCAGGGGGGGCACGGCACAGATACGCAGTATTTT	CASSPRQGGHGTDTQYF
NA	TRBV2	NA	TRBJ2-5	TGTGCCAGCAGTGAATTGACTGTGGGGGAAAAAGAGACCCAGTACTTC	CASSELTVGEKETQYF
once	TRBV7-3	TRBD1	TRBJ2-2	TGTGCCAGCAGCCAGGGGGCGGGGACCGGGGAGCTGTTTTTT	CASSQGAGTGELFF
NA	TRBV28	NA	TRBJ2-2	TGTGCCAGCACCTACGCCGGGACAACGAACACCGGGGAGCTGTTTTTT	CASTYAGTTNTGELFF
NA	TRBV30	NA	TRBJ2-1	TGTGCCTGGAGTGCCGGGAGTGGCTACAATGAGCAGTTCTTC	CAWSAGSGYNEQFF
NA	TRBV6-5	NA	TRBJ1-2	TGTGCCAGCAAAGTAGGAACTAACTATGGCTACACCTTC	CASKVGTNYGYTF
NA	TRBV29-1	TRBD2	TRBJ2-7	TGCAGCGTTGGCTCAGCTGCGGGAGTGGGCTACGAGCAGTACTTC	CSVGSAAGVGYEQYF
NA	TRBV28	TRBD1	TRBJ2-2	TGTGCCAGCAGTTTAATGGGTCAGGGGGAGAGCGGGGAGCTGTTTTTT	CASSLMGQGESGELFF
NA	TRBV6-1	NA	TRBJ2-7	TGTGCCAGCAGCCACCGGGACAACTCCTACGAGCAGTACTTC	CASSHRDNSYEQYF
NA	TRBV6-5	NA	TRBJ2-7	TGTGCCAGCAGGTCGGGACTCCGGCCCCACTACGAGCAGTACTTC	CASRSGLRPHYEQYF
NA	TRBV13	NA	TRBJ2-3	TGTGCCAGCAGCTTACGGGGAGCCAACACAGATACGCAGTATTTT	CASSLRGANTDTQYF
NA	TRBV6-6	NA	TRBJ2-7	TGTGCCAGCAGCCTTGACGGCTACGAGCAGTACTTC	CASSLDGYEQYF
NA	TRBV6-1	TRBD2	TRBJ2-1	TGTGCCAGCAGTGGACTAACCTCCGGGACTAGGTGGTTCAATGAGCAGTTCTTC	CASSGLTSGTRWFNEQFF
NA	TRBV30	NA	TRBJ1-1	TGTGCCTGGGCGGCCTACACTGAAGCTTTCTTT	CAWAAYTEAFF
NA	TRBV27	NA	TRBJ1-2	TGTGCCAGCAGTTTAAAAGGGGGAAACTATGGCTACACCTTC	CASSLKGGNYGYTF
NA	TRBV10-3	NA	TRBJ1-2	TGTGCCATCCTAGCAGCGACAGGACTCTCAGTAGGTGGCTACACCTTC	CAILAATGLSVGGYTF
NA	TRBV5-6	NA	TRBJ1-1	TGTGCCAGCAGCGCGGAGGGGGAGGCTTTCTTT	CASSAEGEAFF
NA	TRBV28	TRBD1	TRBJ2-7	TGTGCCAGCAGTTTAGAAGAGTGGGACAGGGTCTACGAGCAGTACTTC	CASSLEEWDRVYEQYF
large	TRBV7-8	NA	TRBJ2-5	TGTGCCAGCAGCGACCCTGGGTTGCCAGAGACCCAGTACTTC	CASSDPGLPETQYF
few	TRBV6-6	NA	TRBJ1-5	TGTGCCAGCAGTTACGGAGCAGGGTCCCAGCCCCAGCATTTT	CASSYGAGSQPQHF
NA	TRBV7-2	NA	TRBJ2-3	TGTGCCAGCAGCTTAGCTGCGTACACAGATACGCAGTATTTT	CASSLAAYTDTQYF
NA	TRBV7-9	TRBD2	TRBJ2-3	TGTGCCAGCACAGGACTAGCGTCTAGCACAGATACGCAGTATTTT	CASTGLASSTDTQYF
NA	TRBV4-2	NA	TRBJ1-1	TGTGCCAGCAGCGATGGGGAGTTCCTGACTGAAGCTTTCTTT	CASSDGEFLTEAFF
NA	TRBV10-3	NA	TRBJ2-7	TGTGCCATCAGTGAGCCTAGTCCTCAGGGATTCTACGAGCAGTACTTC	CAISEPSPQGFYEQYF
once	TRBV9	TRBD2	TRBJ2-7	TGTGCCAGCAGCCGCGATGGGCGGGAGAAGAGCGAGCAGTACTTC	CASSRDGREKSEQYF
once	TRBV11-2	TRBD2	TRBJ2-5	TGTGCCAGCAGCTTATGGGGGGGAGAGACCCAGTACTTC	CASSLWGGETQYF
NA	TRBV6-5	NA	TRBJ1-5	TGTGCCAGCAGTTACTTGAATCAGCCCCAGCATTTT	CASSYLNQPQHF